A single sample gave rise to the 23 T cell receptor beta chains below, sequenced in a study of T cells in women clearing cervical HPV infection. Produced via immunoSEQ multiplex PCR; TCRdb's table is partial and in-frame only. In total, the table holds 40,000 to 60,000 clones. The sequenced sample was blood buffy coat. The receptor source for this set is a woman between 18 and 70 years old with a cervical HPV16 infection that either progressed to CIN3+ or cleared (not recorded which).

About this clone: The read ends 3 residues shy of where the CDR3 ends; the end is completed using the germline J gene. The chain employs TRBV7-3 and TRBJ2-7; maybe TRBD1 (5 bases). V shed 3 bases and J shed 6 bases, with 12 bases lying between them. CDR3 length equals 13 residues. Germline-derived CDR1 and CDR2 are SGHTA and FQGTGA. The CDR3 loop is CASSFRARGEQYF. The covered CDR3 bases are TGTGCCAGCAGCTTCAGGGCAAGGGGCGAG.

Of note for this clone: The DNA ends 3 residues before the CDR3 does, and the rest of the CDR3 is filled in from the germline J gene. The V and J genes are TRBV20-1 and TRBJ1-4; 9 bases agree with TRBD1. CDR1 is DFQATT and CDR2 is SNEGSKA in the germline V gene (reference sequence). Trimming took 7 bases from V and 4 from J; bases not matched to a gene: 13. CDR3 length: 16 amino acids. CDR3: CSGLDRGLLGNEKLFF. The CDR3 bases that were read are TGCAGTGGATTGGACAGGGGATTATTGGGTAATGAAAAA.

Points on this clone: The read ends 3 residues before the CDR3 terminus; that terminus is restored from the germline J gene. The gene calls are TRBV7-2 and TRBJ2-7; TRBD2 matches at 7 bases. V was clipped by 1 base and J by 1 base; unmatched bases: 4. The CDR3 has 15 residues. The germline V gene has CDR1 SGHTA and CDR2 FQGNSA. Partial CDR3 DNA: TGTGCCAGCAGCTTAGTGGGCGGGGGTTCCTACGAG. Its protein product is CASSLVGGGSYE. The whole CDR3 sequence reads CASSLVGGGSYEQYF.

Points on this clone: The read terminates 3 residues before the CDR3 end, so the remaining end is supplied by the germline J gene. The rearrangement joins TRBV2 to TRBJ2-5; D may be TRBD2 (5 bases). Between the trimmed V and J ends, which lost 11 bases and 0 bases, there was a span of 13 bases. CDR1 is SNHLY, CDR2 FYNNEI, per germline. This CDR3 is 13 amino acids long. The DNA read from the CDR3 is TGTGCCGAGGGAAAAGCGGACCAAGAGACC. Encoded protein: CAEGKADQET. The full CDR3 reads CAEGKADQETQYF.

CDR3: CASSLKDSGTGELFF. The sequenced part of the CDR3 DNA is TGTGCCAGCAGCTTAAAGGACAGTGGCACCGGGGAG. The chain employs TRBV7-9 and TRBJ2-2, with D perhaps matching TRBD1 (6 bases). From the germline J gene comes the end of the CDR3, since the read stops 3 residues before it. This CDR3 is built from 15 residues. V was cut by 2 bases and J by 4 bases, with 11 bases left in between. Germline V gives CDR1 SEHNR, CDR2 FQNEAQ (reference sequence).

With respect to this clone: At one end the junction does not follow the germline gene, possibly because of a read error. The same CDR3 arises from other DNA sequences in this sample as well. The CDR3 reads CAIRQGENTIYF. The CDR3 DNA, read in part, is TGTGCCATCAGACAAGGGGAAAACACT. This rearrangement joins TRBV10-3 to TRBJ1-3, with D maybe TRBD1 (5 bases). Read coverage stops 3 residues before the CDR3 terminus; the germline J gene supplies the remainder. The CDR3 extends over 12 amino acids. Germline V lookup: CDR1 ENHRY, CDR2 SYGVKD.

The part of the CDR3 DNA that was read is TGTGCCAGCTCACCTGTTGTAGGCTCTGGGGCCAACGTG. It codes for CASSPVVGSGANV. The full CDR3 sequence reads CASSPVVGSGANVLFF. The chain has TRBV18 and TRBJ2-2, with D perhaps TRBD1 (5 bases). The sequence runs out 3 residues before the end of the CDR3; the remainder is reconstructed from the germline J gene. CDR3 length equals 16 residues. CDR1 is KGHSH, CDR2 LQKENI, per germline.

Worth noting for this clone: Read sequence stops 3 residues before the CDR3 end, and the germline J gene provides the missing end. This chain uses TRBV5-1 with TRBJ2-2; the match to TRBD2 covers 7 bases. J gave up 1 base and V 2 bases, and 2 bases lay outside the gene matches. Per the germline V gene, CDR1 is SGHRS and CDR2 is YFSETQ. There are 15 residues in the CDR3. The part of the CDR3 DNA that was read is TGCGCCAGCAGCTTTCGCGGGGGGAACACCGGGGAG. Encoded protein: CASSFRGGNTGE. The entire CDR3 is CASSFRGGNTGELFF.

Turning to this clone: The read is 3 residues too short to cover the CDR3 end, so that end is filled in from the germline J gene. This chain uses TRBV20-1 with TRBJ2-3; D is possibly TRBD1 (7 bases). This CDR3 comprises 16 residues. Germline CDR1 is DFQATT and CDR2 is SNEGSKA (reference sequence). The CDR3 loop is CSARRGPYRDQETQYF. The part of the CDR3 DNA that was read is TGCAGTGCGCGGAGGGGGCCTTACAGGGACCAAGAGACG.

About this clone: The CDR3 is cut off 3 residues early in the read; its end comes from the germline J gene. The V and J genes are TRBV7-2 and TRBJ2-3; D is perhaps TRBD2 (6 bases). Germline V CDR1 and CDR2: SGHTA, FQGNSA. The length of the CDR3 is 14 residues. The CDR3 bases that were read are TGTGCCAGCAGCTTAGGCGTGGGGGGTCAGCCG. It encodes CASSLGVGGQP. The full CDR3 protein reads CASSLGVGGQPQYF.

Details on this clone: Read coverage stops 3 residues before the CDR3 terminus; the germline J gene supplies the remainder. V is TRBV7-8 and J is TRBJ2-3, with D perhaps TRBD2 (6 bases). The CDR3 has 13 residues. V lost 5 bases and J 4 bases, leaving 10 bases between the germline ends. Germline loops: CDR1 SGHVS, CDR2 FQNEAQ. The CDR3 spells CASSPRLADTQYF. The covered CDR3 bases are TGTGCCAGCAGCCCAAGACTAGCAGATACG.

The CDR3 loop reads CSARVVRTGELFF. The CDR3 DNA, read in part, is TGCAGTGCTAGAGTAGTACGTACCGGGGAG. The chain carries TRBV20-1 and TRBJ2-2; D is ambiguous. The DNA ends 3 residues before the CDR3 does, and the rest of the CDR3 is filled in from the germline J gene. Germline V gene data show CDR1 as DFQATT and CDR2 as SNEGSKA (reference sequence). Trimming cost V 1 base and J 5 bases, with 8 bases left between them. The CDR3 has 13 residues.

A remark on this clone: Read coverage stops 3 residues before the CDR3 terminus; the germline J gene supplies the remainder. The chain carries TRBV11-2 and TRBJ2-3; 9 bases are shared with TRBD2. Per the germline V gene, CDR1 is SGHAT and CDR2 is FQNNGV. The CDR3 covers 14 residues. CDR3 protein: CASSPGLAIDSQYF. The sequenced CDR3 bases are TGTGCCAGCAGCCCCGGACTAGCGATTGACTCG.

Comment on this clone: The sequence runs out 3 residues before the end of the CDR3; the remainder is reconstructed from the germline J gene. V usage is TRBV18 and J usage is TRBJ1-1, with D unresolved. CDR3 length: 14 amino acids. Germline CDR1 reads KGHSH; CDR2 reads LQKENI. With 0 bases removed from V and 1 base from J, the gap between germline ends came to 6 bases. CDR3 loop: CASSPPSRNTEAFF. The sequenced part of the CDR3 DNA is TGTGCCAGCTCACCACCGTCCAGGAACACTGAA.

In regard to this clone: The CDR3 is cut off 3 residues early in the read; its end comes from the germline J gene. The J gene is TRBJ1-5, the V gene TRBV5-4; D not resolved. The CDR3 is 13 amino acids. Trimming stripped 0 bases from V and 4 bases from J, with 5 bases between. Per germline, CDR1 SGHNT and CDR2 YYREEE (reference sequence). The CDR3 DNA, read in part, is TGTGCCAGCAGCTTGGACAGAAATCAGCCC. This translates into CASSLDRNQP. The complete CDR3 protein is CASSLDRNQPQHF.

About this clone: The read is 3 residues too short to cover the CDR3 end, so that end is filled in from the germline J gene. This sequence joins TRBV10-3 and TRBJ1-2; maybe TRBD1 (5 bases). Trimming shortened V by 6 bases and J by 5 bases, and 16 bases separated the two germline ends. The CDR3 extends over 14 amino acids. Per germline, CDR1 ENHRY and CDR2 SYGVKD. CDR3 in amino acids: CAISPGNRGYGYTF. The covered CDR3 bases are TGTGCCATCAGCCCAGGGAACCGGGGGTATGGC.

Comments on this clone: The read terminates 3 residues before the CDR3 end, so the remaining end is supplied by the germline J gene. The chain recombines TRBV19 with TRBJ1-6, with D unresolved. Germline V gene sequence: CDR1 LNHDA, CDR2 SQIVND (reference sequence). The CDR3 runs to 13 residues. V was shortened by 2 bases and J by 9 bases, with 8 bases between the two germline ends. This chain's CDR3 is CASSIQERSPLHF. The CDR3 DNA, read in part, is TGTGCCAGTAGTATACAGGAACGTTCACCC.

The CDR3: CASSSRGEGNSPLHF. CDR3 DNA, as far as it was read: TGCGCCAGCAGCTCCAGGGGAGAGGGTAATTCACCC. The chain links TRBV5-1 to TRBJ1-6; D perhaps matches TRBD1 (6 bases). The read terminates 3 residues ahead of where the CDR3 ends, so the germline J gene completes it. There are 15 residues in the CDR3. Trimming removed 3 bases from V and 6 bases from J, with 13 bases in between. CDR1 and CDR2 (germline): SGHRS, YFSETQ. Based on the CDR3 plus reference TRBV5-1 and TRBJ1-6, the full variable domain is KAGVTQTPRYLIKTRGQQVTLSCSPISGHRSVSWYQQTPGQGLQFLFEYFSETQRNKGNFPGRFSGRQFSNSRSEMNVSTLELGDSALYLCASSSRGEGNSPLHFGNGTRLTVT.

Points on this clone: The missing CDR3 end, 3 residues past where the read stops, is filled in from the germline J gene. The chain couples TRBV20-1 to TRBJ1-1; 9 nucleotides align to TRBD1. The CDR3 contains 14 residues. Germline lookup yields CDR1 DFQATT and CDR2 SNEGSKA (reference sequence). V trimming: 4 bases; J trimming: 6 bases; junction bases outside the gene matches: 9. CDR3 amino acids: CSAKRLQGASEAFF. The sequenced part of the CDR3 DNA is TGCAGTGCTAAGCGATTACAGGGGGCGTCTGAA.

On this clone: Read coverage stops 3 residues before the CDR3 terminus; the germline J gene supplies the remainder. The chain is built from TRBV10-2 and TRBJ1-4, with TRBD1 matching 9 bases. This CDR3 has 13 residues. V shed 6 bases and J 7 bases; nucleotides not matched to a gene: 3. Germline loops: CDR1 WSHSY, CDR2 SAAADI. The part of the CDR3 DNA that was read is TGCGCCAGCAGGGGACAGGGAGGTGAAAAA. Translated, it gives CASRGQGGEK. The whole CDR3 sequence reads CASRGQGGEKLFF.

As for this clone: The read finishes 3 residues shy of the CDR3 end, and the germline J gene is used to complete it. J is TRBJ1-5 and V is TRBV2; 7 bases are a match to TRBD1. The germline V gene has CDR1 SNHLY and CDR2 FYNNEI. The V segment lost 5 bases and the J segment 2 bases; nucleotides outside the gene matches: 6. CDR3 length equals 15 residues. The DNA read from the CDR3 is TGTGCCAGCAGTCGAGGGGGCCTGGGCAATCAGCCC. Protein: CASSRGGLGNQP. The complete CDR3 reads CASSRGGLGNQPQHF.

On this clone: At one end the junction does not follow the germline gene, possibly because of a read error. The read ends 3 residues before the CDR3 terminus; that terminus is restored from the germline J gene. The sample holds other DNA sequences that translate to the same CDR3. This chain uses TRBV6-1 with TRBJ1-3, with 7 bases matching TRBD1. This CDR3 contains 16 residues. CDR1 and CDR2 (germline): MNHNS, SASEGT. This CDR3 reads CASSERVTGAGNTIYF. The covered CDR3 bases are TGTGCCAGCAGTGAACGGGTAACAGGGGCTGGAAACACT.

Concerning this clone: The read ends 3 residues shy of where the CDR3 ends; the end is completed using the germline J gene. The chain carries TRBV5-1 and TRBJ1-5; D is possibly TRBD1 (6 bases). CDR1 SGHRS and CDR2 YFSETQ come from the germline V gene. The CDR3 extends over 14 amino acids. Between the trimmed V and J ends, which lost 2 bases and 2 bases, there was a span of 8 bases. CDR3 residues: CASSLGGGNQPQHF. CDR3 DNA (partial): TGCGCCAGCAGCTTAGGGGGGGGCAATCAGCCC.